What follows are 20 T cell receptor beta chains derived from one specimen sequenced in a study of T-cell memory formation after mild COVID-19. A single record per CDR3 protein comes from TCRdb applying MiXCR to the 5' RACE reads. The sample includes a few hundred thousand distinct CDR3 sequences, around 27% of them seen just once. Sequencing input: PBMCs or a T cell subset sorted from them (not recorded which). The receptors stem from an adult woman who had mild COVID-19 (a few samples of this study predate the infection). Cell type and time point are not known.

The V and J genes are TRBV7-8 and TRBJ2-7; tentatively, D is TRBD2 (6 bases). CDR3 length equals 15 residues. Trimming cost V 2 bases and J 2 bases, with 13 bases left between them. Germline lookup yields CDR1 SGHVS and CDR2 FQNEAQ. The CDR3 coding sequence is TGTGCCAGCAGCTTAATTTCCGGGGGAACCTACGAGCAGTACTTC. As protein: CASSLISGGTYEQYF.

This clonotype has only a few counts. The rearrangement links TRBV7-2 to TRBJ2-7, with D uncertain. V was trimmed by 4 bases and J by 6 bases, leaving 7 bases between them. There are 11 residues in the CDR3. Germline V gives CDR1 SGHTA, CDR2 FQGNSA. CDR3 region: CASSSVAEQYF. CDR3 DNA: TGTGCCAGCAGCTCCGTAGCCGAGCAGTACTTC.

The genes are TRBV3-1 and TRBJ2-2; a weak D match, TRBD2 (8 bases). This CDR3 region has 15 residues. Between the trimmed V and J ends, which lost 4 bases and 7 bases, there was a span of 16 bases. The germline gives CDR1 LGHDT, CDR2 YNNKEL (reference sequence). CDR3 sequence: CASSPGRGPIGELFF. Here the CDR3 DNA reads TGTGCCAGCAGCCCCGGGAGGGGGCCTATCGGGGAGCTGTTTTTT.

In its sample, this clonotype was seen a few times. V usage is TRBV23-1 and J usage is TRBJ2-7; 7 bases fit TRBD1. TRBV23-1 falls under the ORF class, with uncertain function. The trim removed 3 bases at V and 5 bases at J, leaving 19 bases unmatched. This CDR3 comprises 18 residues. The CDR3 DNA reads TGCGCCAGCAGTCATCCCCACAGGGGCCCAGCACACATGGACGAGCAGTACTTC. It translates to CASSHPHRGPAHMDEQYF.

This clonotype was picked up a small number of times. This sequence joins TRBV4-3 and TRBJ2-5; D may match TRBD1 or TRBD2 (5 bases each). This CDR3 has 14 residues. V was shortened by 3 bases and J by 4 bases, with 12 bases between the two germline ends. The V gene's germline CDR1 is LGHNA and CDR2 YSLEER. The CDR3 nucleotides read TGCGCCAGCAGCCACCAGGGTGGGAGAGAGACCCAGTACTTC. This codes for CASSHQGGRETQYF.

This clonotype was counted a few times. The chain is built from TRBV4-1 and TRBJ2-5; D is unresolved. V was trimmed by 1 base and J by 4 bases, leaving 10 bases between them. The CDR3 covers 14 residues. Germline CDR1 is MGHRA and CDR2 is YSYEKL. CDR3 protein: CASSQVQMGETQYF. For the CDR3, the DNA is TGCGCCAGCAGCCAAGTCCAGATGGGAGAGACCCAGTACTTC.

This clonotype came up a few times. V and J are TRBV5-1 and TRBJ1-5; D is ambiguous. V was pared by 0 bases and J by 5 bases, with 9 bases between. The germline CDR1 and CDR2 sequences are SGHRS and YFSETQ. The CDR3 has 14 amino acids. The CDR3 coding sequence is TGCGCCAGCAGCTTGGGAGGGTTGGATCAGCCCCAGCATTTT. Translating gives CASSLGGLDQPQHF.

V is TRBV11-2 and J is TRBJ2-7, with 7 bases matching TRBD2. Germline assignment: CDR1 SGHAT and CDR2 FQNNGV. Losses at the gene ends were 4 bases for V and 7 bases for J; bases not matched to a gene: 13. The CDR3 is 15 residues long. This chain's CDR3 is CASSSDAGVLLEQYF. DNA of the CDR3: TGTGCCAGCAGCTCCGATGCGGGGGTCCTGTTGGAGCAGTACTTC.

This clonotype was recorded many times. V is TRBV5-5 and J is TRBJ2-7; TRBD1 aligns across 7 bases. This CDR3 is 16 amino acids long. Germline CDR1 reads SGHKS; CDR2 reads YYEKEE (reference sequence). V gave up 4 bases and J gave up 3 bases; unmatched junction bases: 13. The DNA of the CDR3 is TGTGCCAGCAGCACAAAACCGGGACAGAGCTTCTACGAGCAGTACTTC. The encoded protein is CASSTKPGQSFYEQYF.

The rearrangement joins TRBV9 to TRBJ2-7; 13 nucleotides line up with TRBD2. The germline gives CDR1 SGDLS, CDR2 YYNGEE. The junction had 1 base not matched to a gene; V was cut back by 2 bases and J by 2 bases. The CDR3 spans 15 residues. The CDR3 region is CASSVGTSGTYEQYF. For the CDR3, the DNA is TGTGCCAGCAGCGTGGGGACTAGCGGGACCTACGAGCAGTACTTC.

The chain uses TRBV20-1 and TRBJ2-7, with TRBD2 identical over 8 bases. V shed 4 bases, J shed 2 bases, and the junction held 4 bases outside the gene matches. Germline V gene lookup returns CDR1 DFQATT and CDR2 SNEGSKA (reference sequence). The CDR3 is 13 residues long. The CDR3 sequence is CSAITGGPYEQYF. DNA of the CDR3: TGCAGTGCTATTACGGGGGGGCCCTACGAGCAGTACTTC.

This chain links TRBV2 with TRBJ1-1; possible D gene TRBD1, 5 bases. This CDR3 spans 15 amino acids. In germline, CDR1 is SNHLY, CDR2 FYNNEI. V lost 7 bases, J lost 0 bases, and 15 bases lay in between. The CDR3 bases are TGTGCCAGCACCAACCCCGGACAACTGAACACTGAAGCTTTCTTT. This encodes CASTNPGQLNTEAFF.

J is TRBJ1-2 and V is TRBV10-3; 9 bases match TRBD1. The CDR3 totals 15 residues. The V segment lost 6 bases and the J segment 8 bases; nucleotides outside the gene matches: 13. Per germline, CDR1 ENHRY and CDR2 SYGVKD. CDR3: CAISGTGIGALGYTF. In DNA, the CDR3 is TGTGCCATCAGCGGGACAGGGATCGGAGCGTTAGGCTACACCTTC.

This clonotype was counted between two and nine times. The gene calls are TRBV7-9 and TRBJ2-5; TRBD1 aligns across 9 bases. CDR1 and CDR2 from the germline V gene are SEHNR and FQNEAQ (reference sequence). This CDR3 region has 16 residues. V lost 0 bases, J lost 7 bases, and 9 bases stayed unmatched. The CDR3 region has the DNA TGTGCCAGCAGCTTAGCCGGACAGGGGCGGATTAGGACCCAGTACTTC. The encoded protein is CASSLAGQGRIRTQYF.

The J gene is TRBJ1-6, the V gene TRBV12-3 or TRBV12-4; no definite D call. With 8 bases removed from V and 10 bases from J, the gap between germline ends came to 9 bases. This CDR3 region has 11 residues. The CDR3 protein is CASGEKSPLHF. CDR3 DNA: TGTGCCAGCGGCGAGAAGTCACCCCTCCACTTT.

V and J are TRBV13 and TRBJ2-1; TRBD2 matches 12 bases. The CDR3 extends over 14 amino acids. The germline V gene has CDR1 PRHDT and CDR2 FYEKMQ (reference sequence). The junction had 1 base not matched to a gene; V was cut back by 1 base and J by 9 bases. CDR3 nucleotide sequence: TGTGCCAGCAGCTTAGCTAGCGGGAGGGGTGAGCAGTTCTTC. Translated, it gives CASSLASGRGEQFF.

In DNA, the CDR3 is TGTGCCAGCAGCCAAGAGCGCGGATTCCCAGATACGCAGTATTTT. Protein: CASSQERGFPDTQYF. The chain carries TRBV14 and TRBJ2-3, with no clear D. The CDR3 loop spans 15 amino acids. The V end was cut by 0 bases, the J end by 4 bases, with 11 bases between. In germline, CDR1 is SGHDN, CDR2 FVKESK.

This clonotype was seen a handful of times. The chain links TRBV20-1 to TRBJ1-1; the D gene is possibly TRBD1 (6 bases). Germline CDR1 and CDR2: DFQATT and SNEGSKA (reference sequence). The germline V and J ends were trimmed by 1 base and 4 bases, with 7 bases remaining between them. The CDR3 is 12 residues long. The CDR3 here is CSARVGGTEAFF. CDR3 DNA sequence: TGCAGTGCTAGAGTAGGGGGCACTGAAGCTTTCTTT.

The gene calls are TRBV5-4 and TRBJ2-3, with TRBD1 as a possible D gene (6 bases). The CDR3 loop spans 14 amino acids. The V and J ends lost 5 bases and 6 bases respectively, with 16 bases between them. The germline V gene encodes CDR1 SGHNT and CDR2 YYREEE (reference sequence). The DNA of the CDR3 is TGTGCCAGCAGACGTGTGGGGGCCGCGGATACGCAGTATTTT. Translating it yields CASRRVGAADTQYF.

In its sample, this clonotype was seen a few times. The genes are TRBV11-3 and TRBJ2-1; D gene unclear. V was trimmed by 0 bases and J by 11 bases, leaving 11 bases between them. Germline V lookup: CDR1 SGHNT, CDR2 YENEEA. There are 13 residues in the CDR3. The CDR3 nucleotides are TGTGCCAGCAGCTTAGATCCAGAGCGCCAGCAGTTCTTC. Protein product: CASSLDPERQQFF.